The source of this T cell receptor (beta chain) is a study of T-cell memory formation after mild COVID-19. Whole-study context: The two donors had largely donor-specific TCR clusters.

Employing constant-segment primers, 5'RACE generated TCR alpha and TCR beta cDNA libraries bearing sample barcodes and UMIs. One entry per CDR3 protein results from TCRdb running MiXCR on the 5' RACE reads. The table shows 350,000 to 500,000 distinct CDR3 sequences, with around 22% occurring only once. Notes on this clonotype: The target antigen is unknown.

General study points: Mainly CM and EM harbored the contracting CD4+ clones; mainly EMRA harbored the CD8+ ones.

Germline-derived CDR1 and CDR2 are LNHNV and YYDKDF (reference sequence). Trimming left V 2 bases short and J 0 bases short, with 14 bases between. CDR3 size: 18 residues. V usage is TRBV15 and J usage is TRBJ2-6; possibly TRBD2 for D (6 bases). The receptor's source is an adult woman who had mild COVID-19 (a few samples of this study predate the infection). Cell type and time point are not known. The sequenced material came from PBMCs or a T cell subset sorted from them (not recorded which). CDR3 in amino acids: CATSRRLVGGSGANVLTF. In DNA, the CDR3 is TGTGCCACCAGCAGACGCTTGGTGGGAGGCTCTGGGGCCAACGTCCTGACTTTC.